The clone carrying this TCR beta chain was found a few times. The antigen is not known. The junction differs from germline at one of its ends, possibly a read error. Donors each provided about 9.5 milliliters of peripheral blood. This record comes from a study of blood T cells in healthy people across ages. The study, taken as a whole, reports: In older individuals, TCR beta diversity per million T cells was lower, falling roughly linearly with age.

Using a J-beta primer mix together with a sample-barcoded 5' primer, a second PCR was run for about 6 to 11 cycles. All samples gave at least 2.5 million CDR3-containing paired-end reads. TCRdb itself ran the 5' RACE reads through MiXCR, one entry per CDR3 protein. This sample carries 550,000 to 700,000 distinct CDR3 sequences, 27% of them seen once, and the ten largest clones take less than 20%. The sequenced sample was blood. The source is a woman in her 70s in good health.

CDR3 in DNA: TGTACCACCAGTGATTTTACAGAACCGTACGAGCAGTACTTC. It specifies CTTSDFTEPYEQYF. This rearrangement joins TRBV24-1 to TRBJ2-5; no definite D call. The J call may be wrong; the DNA end is better matched by TRBJ2-7. The length of the CDR3 is 14 residues. The V gene's germline CDR1 is KGHDR and CDR2 SFDVKD.